The present TCR beta chain was sequenced within a study of neoadjuvant anti-PD-1 for oral cavity cancer. Trimming took off 6 bases at V and 0 bases at J, with 6 bases between the two ends. Germline assignment: CDR1 MDHEN and CDR2 SYDVKM. The CDR3 loop spans 12 amino acids. Repertoires were generated with immunoSEQ multiplex PCR, while TCRdb's copy carries only in-frame clones and drops some. The repertoire holds about 8,300 clones, with 53% as singletons. Sample share makes this clone medium-sized. This receptor was taken from a person between 40 and 85 years old with oral cavity squamous cell carcinoma. Sequenced material: tumor tissue, taken before nivolumab (anti-PD-1) treatment. This chain links TRBV28 with TRBJ2-7, with a weak D call TRBD1 (6 bases). The chain's CDR3 is CASRGGSYEQYF. The CDR3 region has the DNA TGTGCCAGCAGAGGGGGCTCCTACGAGCAGTACTTC.